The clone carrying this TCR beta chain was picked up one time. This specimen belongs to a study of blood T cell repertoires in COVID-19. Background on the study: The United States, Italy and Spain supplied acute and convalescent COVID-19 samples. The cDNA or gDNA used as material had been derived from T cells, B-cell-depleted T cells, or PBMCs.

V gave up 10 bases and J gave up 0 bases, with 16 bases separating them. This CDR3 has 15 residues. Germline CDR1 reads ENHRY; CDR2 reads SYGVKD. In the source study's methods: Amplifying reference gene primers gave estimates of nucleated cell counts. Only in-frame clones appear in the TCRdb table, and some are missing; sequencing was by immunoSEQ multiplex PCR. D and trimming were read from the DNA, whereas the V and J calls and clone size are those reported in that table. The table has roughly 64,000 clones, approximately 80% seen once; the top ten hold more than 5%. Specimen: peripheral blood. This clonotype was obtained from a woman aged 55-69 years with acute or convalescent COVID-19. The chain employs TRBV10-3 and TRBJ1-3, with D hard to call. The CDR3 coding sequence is TGTGCCACGTTTTCGACATCTACCTCTGGAAACACCATATATTTT. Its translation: CATFSTSTSGNTIYF.